This record concerns one T cell receptor (beta chain) sequence. The study excluded patients with uncontrolled infection, other autoimmune disease, pregnancy or lactation. The authors took PBMCs from about 9.5 ml fresh peripheral blood. The TCR beta CDR3 regions underwent amplification using RNA transcripts as the source. HTBI primers drove first-round RT-PCR of the TCR CDR3. TCRdb ran MiXCR on the multiplex PCR reads and lists one entry per CDR3 protein. The sample records almost 500,000 distinct CDR3 sequences, around a fifth being singletons. CDR1 SGHTA and CDR2 FQGNSA come from the germline V gene. V was clipped by 6 bases and J by 0 bases; unmatched bases: 8. This CDR3 is 15 amino acids long. The entry originates in a study of T cells in Graves' hyperthyroidism and ophthalmopathy. At the level of the study: Peripheral blood sampling occurred at initial diagnosis, before any treatment.

The chain uses TRBV7-2 and TRBJ2-7, with 7 bases fitting TRBD2. This TCR came from a woman in her 70s with Graves' ophthalmopathy. Sequencing was carried out using blood. CDR3 protein: CASRKEVAGSYEQYF. The CDR3 DNA is TGTGCCAGCAGGAAAGAGGTAGCGGGCTCCTACGAGCAGTACTTC.